Shown below are 21 T cell receptor beta chains from a single sample sequenced in a study of cytomegalovirus exposure and HLA in healthy donors. The primer mix had 60 Vbeta and 13 Jbeta primers. Assay used: immunoSEQ multiplex PCR; TCRdb lists only in-frame clones, some missing. Counted here are tens of thousands of clones, nearly 80% occurring once; the ten biggest clones make up under 5.5%. Specimen: PBMCs. The receptors stem from a woman aged 35 to 49 in good health and CMV-seropositive.

The chain has TRBV5-6 and TRBJ2-7; 7 nucleotides align to TRBD2. J gave up 5 bases and V 5 bases, and 7 bases lay outside the gene matches. This CDR3 comprises 13 residues. Germline assignment: CDR1 SGHDT and CDR2 YYEEEE. The CDR3 DNA reads TGTGCCAGCAGTCCCAGCGGGATCGACGAGCAGTACTTC. This sequence encodes CASSPSGIDEQYF. Full variable domain (rest looked up from reference TRBV5-6 and TRBJ2-7): DAGVTQSPTHLIKTRGQQVTLRCSPKSGHDTVSWYQQALGQGPQFIFQYYEEEERQRGNFPDRFSGHQFPNYSSELNVNALLLGDSALYLCASSPSGIDEQYFGPGTRLTVT.

V gene TRBV5-1 combines with J gene TRBJ2-7; 7 positions agree with TRBD2. This CDR3 contains 15 residues. V gave up 0 bases and J gave up 2 bases; unmatched junction bases: 5. Germline CDR1 SGHRS, CDR2 YFSETQ. The CDR3 coding sequence is TGCGCCAGCAGCTTGGAGGCGGGAGCAGCCTACGAGCAGTACTTC. Amino acid sequence: CASSLEAGAAYEQYF. Full variable domain (rest looked up from reference TRBV5-1 and TRBJ2-7): KAGVTQTPRYLIKTRGQQVTLSCSPISGHRSVSWYQQTPGQGLQFLFEYFSETQRNKGNFPGRFSGRQFSNSRSEMNVSTLELGDSALYLCASSLEAGAAYEQYFGPGTRLTVT.

V is TRBV7-9 and J is TRBJ2-1; possibly TRBD1 for D (6 bases). This CDR3 has 13 amino acids. Trimming pared 6 bases from V and 9 bases from J, leaving 15 bases between. Germline CDR1 is SEHNR and CDR2 is FQNEAQ (reference sequence). CDR3 sequence (DNA): TGTGCCAGCAGAATGGGGGCGCGGCTTGAGCAGTTCTTC. Amino acid sequence: CASRMGARLEQFF.

The CDR3 DNA sequence: TGTGCCAGCAGCGGGTGGGGGACGGGGGGCAATCAGCCCCAGCATTTT. It encodes CASSGWGTGGNQPQHF. V usage is TRBV7-8 and J usage is TRBJ1-5; maybe TRBD1 (5 bases). Germline values: CDR1 SGHVS, CDR2 FQNEAQ. Trimming removed 5 bases at V and 2 bases at J, with 16 bases between. The CDR3 totals 16 residues.

The chain links TRBV9 to TRBJ2-7, with 7 bases fitting TRBD1. Germline lookup yields CDR1 SGDLS and CDR2 YYNGEE. Losses at the gene ends were 4 bases for V and 5 bases for J; bases not matched to a gene: 9. There are 14 residues in the CDR3. The CDR3 is CASSQRDSFHEQYF. As DNA, the CDR3 is TGTGCCAGCAGCCAAAGGGACAGTTTCCACGAGCAGTACTTC.

The V call is TRBV19, the J call TRBJ2-7; TRBD1 aligns across 9 bases. Germline V gene lookup returns CDR1 LNHDA and CDR2 SQIVND (reference sequence). The CDR3 loop spans 14 amino acids. J lost 7 bases, V lost 7 bases, and 11 bases had no gene match. The CDR3 DNA follows: TGTGCCAGTAACCCCGGGACAGGGACTCGGGAGCAGTACTTC. Residues: CASNPGTGTREQYF.

This chain joins TRBV7-3 and TRBJ2-1, with D uncertain. Germline CDR1 and CDR2: SGHTA and FQGTGA. V was pared by 3 bases and J by 0 bases, with 15 bases between. The CDR3 contains 17 residues. CDR3 region: CASSLAKVPGSYNEQFF. The CDR3 bases are TGTGCCAGCAGCTTGGCCAAGGTTCCGGGCTCCTACAATGAGCAGTTCTTC. Full variable domain (remainder filled in from reference TRBV7-3 and TRBJ2-1): GAGVSQTPSNKVTEKGKYVELRCDPISGHTALYWYRQSLGQGPEFLIYFQGTGAADDSGLPNDRFFAVRPEGSVSTLKIQRTERGDSAVYLCASSLAKVPGSYNEQFFGPGTRLTVL.

J is TRBJ1-1 and V is TRBV19, with TRBD1 identical over 8 bases. The junction had 8 bases not matched to a gene; V was cut back by 10 bases and J by 1 base. The germline gives CDR1 LNHDA, CDR2 SQIVND (reference sequence). This CDR3 is 14 amino acids long. Written as DNA, the CDR3 is TGTGCCACCTTCCCGGACAGGGAGAACACTGAAGCTTTCTTT. This codes for CATFPDRENTEAFF.

The chain has TRBV19 and TRBJ1-2, with D tentatively TRBD1 (5 bases). The V end was cut by 6 bases, the J end by 4 bases, with 21 bases between. Germline loops: CDR1 LNHDA, CDR2 SQIVND (reference sequence). The CDR3 runs to 16 residues. The CDR3 sequence: CASSSMTAALSYGYTF. The CDR3 coding sequence is TGTGCCAGTAGCTCAATGACAGCCGCCCTCTCCTATGGCTACACCTTC.

This sequence joins TRBV28 and TRBJ2-2; TRBD2 matches 16 bases. Germline V gene data show CDR1 as MDHEN and CDR2 as SYDVKM. The V gene end was trimmed by 3 bases and the J gene end by 7 bases; junction bases not matched to a gene: 11. The CDR3 has 19 amino acids. The CDR3: CASSFHLRGTSGRDGELFF. For the CDR3, the DNA is TGTGCCAGCAGTTTCCACCTGAGGGGGACTAGCGGGAGGGACGGGGAGCTGTTTTTT.

The CDR3 nucleotides read TGTGCCAGCAGCGTGTCGGGAAGGAACTATGGCTACACCTTC. Its translation: CASSVSGRNYGYTF. V and J are TRBV11-2 and TRBJ1-2; unclear D gene. V lost 5 bases and J 2 bases, leaving 12 bases between the germline ends. Germline-derived CDR1 and CDR2 are SGHAT and FQNNGV. The CDR3 is made up of 14 amino acids.

CDR3 sequence: CASGPGTANTEAFF. DNA of the CDR3: TGCGCCAGCGGTCCCGGGACAGCAAACACTGAAGCTTTCTTT. The genes are TRBV10-2 and TRBJ1-1; 7 nucleotides match TRBD1. Trimming at V came to 8 bases and at J to 2 bases, leaving 8 bases not matched to a gene. Germline CDR1 is WSHSY and CDR2 is SAAADI. This CDR3 comprises 14 residues.

This clone has just a few counts. The chain recombines TRBV18 with TRBJ2-6; D may be TRBD1 (6 bases). Trimming cost V 5 bases and J 4 bases, with 15 bases left between them. In germline, CDR1 is KGHSH, CDR2 LQKENI. The CDR3 has 16 amino acids. CDR3 bases: TGTGCCAGCTCATCCGGACAGTTGTCCGGGGCCAACGTCCTGACTTTC. Its protein is CASSSGQLSGANVLTF.

About this clone: At one end the junction does not follow the germline gene, possibly because of a read error. This sequence joins TRBV5-4 and TRBJ1-1; 8 bases agree with TRBD1. The V gene's germline CDR1 is SGHNT and CDR2 YYREEE (reference sequence). This CDR3 region has 10 residues. CDR3 protein: CASSRQDRVF. In DNA, the CDR3 is TGTGCCAGCAGCAGACAGGACAGGGTCTTT.

Only one count was recorded for this clone. This sequence joins TRBV7-8 and TRBJ2-1, with D perhaps matching TRBD2 (5 bases). This CDR3 contains 12 residues. Germline lookup yields CDR1 SGHVS and CDR2 FQNEAQ. Trimming shortened V by 6 bases and J by 6 bases, and 9 bases separated the two germline ends. The DNA of the CDR3 is TGTGCCAGCAGAGGACTGACCAATGAGCAGTTCTTC. Translation gives CASRGLTNEQFF.

This clone has only a few counts. The chain recombines TRBV5-1 with TRBJ2-5; no firm D call. CDR1 is SGHRS and CDR2 is YFSETQ in the germline V gene. With 1 base removed from V and 3 bases from J, the gap between germline ends came to 4 bases. This CDR3 region has 12 residues. The CDR3 bases are TGCGCCAGCAGCTTGACGGAAGAGACCCAGTACTTC. Protein: CASSLTEETQYF.

The CDR3 nucleotides are TGTGCCACCCAGACTGGTGGAACCGGGGAGCTGTTTTTT. It yields the protein CATQTGGTGELFF. The chain has TRBV28 and TRBJ2-2; D is ambiguous. V was cut by 10 bases and J by 5 bases, with 14 bases left in between. The CDR3 is made up of 13 amino acids. Germline CDR1 is MDHEN and CDR2 is SYDVKM.

J is TRBJ2-5 and V is TRBV6-6; 10 bases map to TRBD1. The assigned J gene may be wrong: the sequence end matches TRBJ2-7 better. The CDR3 is 14 residues long. The germline V gene has CDR1 MNHNY and CDR2 SVGAGI (reference sequence). The CDR3: CASSLTGGAYEQYF. The CDR3 bases are TGTGCCAGCAGCTTGACAGGGGGCGCGTACGAGCAGTACTTC.

The chain's CDR3 is CASTATGGNQPQHF. DNA of the CDR3: TGTGCCAGCACCGCGACAGGGGGCAATCAGCCCCAGCATTTT. V usage is TRBV2 and J usage is TRBJ1-5, with 8 positions matching TRBD1. Germline loops: CDR1 SNHLY, CDR2 FYNNEI. The J segment lost 2 bases and the V segment lost 7 bases, leaving 4 bases of the junction unmatched. This CDR3 comprises 14 residues.

The CDR3 DNA sequence: TGTGCCTGGAGCCCCTCCTCGGATCAGCCCCAGCATTTT. Its translation is CAWSPSSDQPQHF. The chain recombines TRBV30 with TRBJ1-5; D gene unclear. The CDR3 spans 13 residues. V lost 3 bases, J lost 5 bases, and 11 bases lay in between. Germline lookup yields CDR1 GTSNPN and CDR2 SVGIG (reference sequence).

The chain links TRBV10-3 to TRBJ1-5, with D possibly matching TRBD1 (5 bases). Trimming left V 4 bases short and J 5 bases short, with 6 bases between. The CDR3 sequence is 12 residues long. CDR1 and CDR2 from the germline V gene are ENHRY and SYGVKD. The CDR3 is CAISAGDQPQHF. The CDR3 coding sequence is TGTGCCATCAGTGCGGGGGATCAGCCCCAGCATTTT.